This is a list of T cell receptor beta chains from one sample in a study of cytomegalovirus exposure and HLA in healthy donors. Repertoires were generated with immunoSEQ multiplex PCR, while TCRdb's copy carries only in-frame clones and drops some. The sample lists 200,000 to 250,000 clones; around nine tenths were seen once. Sequenced sample: PBMCs. All receptors derive from a woman under 30 in good health and CMV-seronegative. Both conserved end residues are part of each CDR3. A D gene is named only where the DNA matches it firmly. Some rows mark clone size as missing; the rest say once, few, many or name a class of expanded clone.

v_call: TRBV27; d_call: NA; clone_size: NA; j_call: TRBJ2-2; cdr3_nt: TGTGCCAGCAGTCCCGGGGGGGAGCTGTTTTTT; cdr3_aa: CASSPGGELFF
v_call: TRBV14; d_call: NA; clone_size: NA; j_call: TRBJ1-2; cdr3_nt: TGTGCCAGCAGCCAAGATATGTGGAGTGGCTACACCTTC; cdr3_aa: CASSQDMWSGYTF
v_call: TRBV7-9; d_call: NA; clone_size: NA; j_call: TRBJ2-7; cdr3_nt: TGTGCCAGCAGCTTTAGGCTAGATTCCTACGAGCAGTACTTC; cdr3_aa: CASSFRLDSYEQYF
v_call: TRBV21-1; d_call: NA; clone_size: once; j_call: TRBJ2-7; cdr3_nt: TGTGCCAGCAGCAGGGACACCCTAATGGCCTACGAGCAGTACTTC; cdr3_aa: CASSRDTLMAYEQYF
v_call: TRBV7-6; d_call: NA; clone_size: NA; j_call: TRBJ1-4; cdr3_nt: TGTGCCAGCAGCTTAGCGCGGGAGGGGCTCGAAGTTATTTTT; cdr3_aa: CASSLAREGLEVIF
v_call: TRBV5-8; d_call: TRBD2; clone_size: NA; j_call: TRBJ2-3; cdr3_nt: TGTGCCAGCAGCGGGGGAGGGTGGGGCACAGATACGCAGTATTTT; cdr3_aa: CASSGGGWGTDTQYF
v_call: TRBV2; d_call: TRBD2; clone_size: NA; j_call: TRBJ2-7; cdr3_nt: TGTGCCAGCAGTGAAGCGCGGGAGAGCGAGCAGTACTTC; cdr3_aa: CASSEARESEQYF
v_call: TRBV30; d_call: TRBD2; clone_size: NA; j_call: TRBJ2-1; cdr3_nt: TGTGCCTGGAGTGGAGGACTAGCGGGAGAATACAATGAGCAGTTCTTC; cdr3_aa: CAWSGGLAGEYNEQFF
v_call: TRBV7-9; d_call: TRBD1; clone_size: NA; j_call: TRBJ1-4; cdr3_nt: TGTGCCAGCAGCCCGGACAGGGGGCGGAATGAAAAACTGTTTTTT; cdr3_aa: CASSPDRGRNEKLFF
v_call: TRBV6-1; d_call: TRBD2; clone_size: NA; j_call: TRBJ2-7; cdr3_nt: TGTGCCACCTCACTCCCGGGACTAGCGGACTACGAGCAGTACTTC; cdr3_aa: CATSLPGLADYEQYF
v_call: TRBV28; d_call: NA; clone_size: once; j_call: TRBJ1-1; cdr3_nt: TGTGCCAGCACCGGAAGGGGGGGCCAGCTAGAAGCTTTCTTT; cdr3_aa: CASTGRGGQLEAFF
v_call: TRBV5-4; d_call: NA; clone_size: once; j_call: TRBJ2-2; cdr3_nt: TGTGCCAGCACCTTTGCAGGGCCCGGGGAGCTGTTTTTT; cdr3_aa: CASTFAGPGELFF
v_call: TRBV4-1; d_call: NA; clone_size: NA; j_call: TRBJ1-3; cdr3_nt: TGCGCCAGCAGTCCCGCGGGTAGCTCTGGAAACACCATATATTTT; cdr3_aa: CASSPAGSSGNTIYF
v_call: TRBV5-1; d_call: NA; clone_size: once; j_call: TRBJ1-5; cdr3_nt: TGCGCCAGCAGCCTAGGACAGTTTAGCAATCAGCCCCAGCATTTT; cdr3_aa: CASSLGQFSNQPQHF
v_call: TRBV29-1; d_call: NA; clone_size: NA; j_call: TRBJ2-7; cdr3_nt: TGCAGCGTTGGAGGGGCGGGGTCCTCCTACGAGCAGTACTTC; cdr3_aa: CSVGGAGSSYEQYF
v_call: TRBV6-4; d_call: NA; clone_size: NA; j_call: TRBJ2-7; cdr3_nt: TGTGCCAGCAGTGACTCGCCGCCCCCTACCCCCTGCTGTGTTCATGTCTACGAGCAGTACTTC; cdr3_aa: CASSDSPPPTPCCVHVYEQYF
v_call: TRBV6-5; d_call: NA; clone_size: NA; j_call: TRBJ2-3; cdr3_nt: TGTGCCAGCAGTTCCAGGGCCACAGATACGCAGTATTTT; cdr3_aa: CASSSRATDTQYF
v_call: TRBV28; d_call: NA; clone_size: NA; j_call: TRBJ2-1; cdr3_nt: TGTGCCAGCAGTTGGCCTCAGGGTCGGAATGAGCAGTTCTTC; cdr3_aa: CASSWPQGRNEQFF
v_call: TRBV30; d_call: NA; clone_size: NA; j_call: TRBJ1-1; cdr3_nt: TGTGCCTGGAGGATCGCCGGGGACACTGAAGCTTTCTTT; cdr3_aa: CAWRIAGDTEAFF
v_call: TRBV2; d_call: TRBD1; clone_size: NA; j_call: TRBJ1-2; cdr3_nt: TGTGCCAGCAGTGATTCAGGGGGCGCGAACTATGGCTACACCTTC; cdr3_aa: CASSDSGGANYGYTF
v_call: TRBV19; d_call: TRBD2; clone_size: NA; j_call: TRBJ2-7; cdr3_nt: TGTGCCAGTAGTATGGTTGCGACTAGCGACTACGAGCAGTACTTC; cdr3_aa: CASSMVATSDYEQYF
v_call: TRBV5-4; d_call: NA; clone_size: NA; j_call: TRBJ2-7; cdr3_nt: TGTGCCAGCAGCTTTAGAGACGAGCAGTACTTC; cdr3_aa: CASSFRDEQYF
v_call: TRBV27; d_call: NA; clone_size: NA; j_call: TRBJ2-7; cdr3_nt: TGTGCCAGCAGTTTATCGGGGAGCGGGTTTCACACCTACGAGCAGTACTTC; cdr3_aa: CASSLSGSGFHTYEQYF
v_call: TRBV6-1; d_call: TRBD1; clone_size: NA; j_call: TRBJ1-1; cdr3_nt: TGTGCCAGCAGTGGGGACAGACTGAACACTGAAGCTTTCTTT; cdr3_aa: CASSGDRLNTEAFF
v_call: TRBV19; d_call: NA; clone_size: NA; j_call: TRBJ1-1; cdr3_nt: TGTGCCAGTAGTATAGTGCCAGGGCTCCCTGAAGCTTTCTTT; cdr3_aa: CASSIVPGLPEAFF
v_call: TRBV30; d_call: NA; clone_size: NA; j_call: TRBJ2-5; cdr3_nt: TGTGCCTGGAGTGGGGACACTAGGGAGAGCCAGTACTTC; cdr3_aa: CAWSGDTRESQYF
v_call: TRBV9; d_call: NA; clone_size: once; j_call: TRBJ2-7; cdr3_nt: TGTGCCAGCACCCCTGCGGACAGCTCCTACGAGCAGTACTTC; cdr3_aa: CASTPADSSYEQYF
v_call: TRBV13; d_call: TRBD2; clone_size: NA; j_call: TRBJ2-1; cdr3_nt: TGTGCCAGCAGCTTATATAGCGGGAGAGGGGTGGATGAGCAGTTCTTC; cdr3_aa: CASSLYSGRGVDEQFF
v_call: TRBV9; d_call: NA; clone_size: NA; j_call: TRBJ2-7; cdr3_nt: TGTGCCAGCAGCGTAGACCCCCTGCCGGAGCCCTTCTACGAGCAGTACTTC; cdr3_aa: CASSVDPLPEPFYEQYF
v_call: TRBV5-1; d_call: TRBD1; clone_size: NA; j_call: TRBJ2-3; cdr3_nt: TGCGCCAGCAGCTTGGGACAGGGAGTAGATACGCAGTATTTT; cdr3_aa: CASSLGQGVDTQYF
v_call: TRBV5-6; d_call: TRBD1; clone_size: NA; j_call: TRBJ2-7; cdr3_nt: TGTGCCAGCAGCTCCTTCCCCGGACAGGGACCTTTCTACGAGCAGTACTTC; cdr3_aa: CASSSFPGQGPFYEQYF
v_call: TRBV30; d_call: NA; clone_size: NA; j_call: TRBJ2-3; cdr3_nt: TGTGCCTGGAGTCCCCGACTGGATACGCAGTATTTT; cdr3_aa: CAWSPRLDTQYF
v_call: TRBV10-3; d_call: NA; clone_size: NA; j_call: TRBJ1-5; cdr3_nt: TGTGCCATCAGCGATAACCTTGGACAGAAAAGCAATCAGCCCCAGCATTTT; cdr3_aa: CAISDNLGQKSNQPQHF
v_call: TRBV11-2; d_call: TRBD1; clone_size: NA; j_call: TRBJ2-7; cdr3_nt: TGTGCCAGCAACTGGGACAGCTACGAGCAGTACTTC; cdr3_aa: CASNWDSYEQYF
v_call: TRBV2; d_call: NA; clone_size: NA; j_call: TRBJ1-6; cdr3_nt: TGTGCCAGCAGTAGACAACTCAATTCACCCCTCCACTTT; cdr3_aa: CASSRQLNSPLHF
v_call: TRBV7-6; d_call: NA; clone_size: NA; j_call: TRBJ1-1; cdr3_nt: TGTGCCAGCAGCCCGCAATCAGGGGATCGAACTGAAGCTTTCTTT; cdr3_aa: CASSPQSGDRTEAFF